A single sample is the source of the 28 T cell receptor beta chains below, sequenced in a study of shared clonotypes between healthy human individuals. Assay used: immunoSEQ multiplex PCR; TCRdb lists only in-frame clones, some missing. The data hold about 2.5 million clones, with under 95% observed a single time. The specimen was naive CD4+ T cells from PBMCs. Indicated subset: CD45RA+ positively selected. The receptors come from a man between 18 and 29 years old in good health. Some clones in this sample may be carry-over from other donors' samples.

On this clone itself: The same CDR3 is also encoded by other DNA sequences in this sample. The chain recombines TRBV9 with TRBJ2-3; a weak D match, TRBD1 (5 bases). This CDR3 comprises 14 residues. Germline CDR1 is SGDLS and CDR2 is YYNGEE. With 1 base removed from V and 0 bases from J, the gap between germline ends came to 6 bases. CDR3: CASSVQGSTDTQYF. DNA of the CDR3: TGTGCCAGCAGCGTACAGGGTAGCACAGATACGCAGTATTTT.

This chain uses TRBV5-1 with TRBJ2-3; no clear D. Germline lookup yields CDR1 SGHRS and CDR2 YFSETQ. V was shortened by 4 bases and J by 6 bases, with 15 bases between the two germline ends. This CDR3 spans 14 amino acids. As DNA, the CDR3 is TGCGCCAGCAGCAGGTCGGATGTTGCCGATACGCAGTATTTT. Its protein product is CASSRSDVADTQYF.

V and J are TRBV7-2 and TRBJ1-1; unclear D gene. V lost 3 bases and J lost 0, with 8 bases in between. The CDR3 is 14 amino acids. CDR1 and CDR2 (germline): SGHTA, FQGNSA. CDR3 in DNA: TGTGCCAGCAGCTTGGTGATCATGAACACTGAAGCTTTCTTT. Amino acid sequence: CASSLVIMNTEAFF.

The CDR3 here is CASSPRQATNTEAFF. As DNA, the CDR3 is TGTGCCAGCAGTCCGAGACAGGCAACAAACACTGAAGCTTTCTTT. V and J are TRBV28 and TRBJ1-1, with a weak D call TRBD1 (6 bases). The CDR3 spans 15 residues. CDR1 and CDR2 (germline): MDHEN, SYDVKM. Trimming took off 5 bases at V and 2 bases at J, with 15 bases between the two ends. The full variable domain, with the rest looked up from reference TRBV28 and TRBJ1-1, is DVKVTQSSRYLVKRTGEKVFLECVQDMDHENMFWYRQDPGLGLRLIYFSYDVKMKEKGDIPEGYSVSREKKERFSLILESASTNQTSMYLCASSPRQATNTEAFFGQGTRLTVV.

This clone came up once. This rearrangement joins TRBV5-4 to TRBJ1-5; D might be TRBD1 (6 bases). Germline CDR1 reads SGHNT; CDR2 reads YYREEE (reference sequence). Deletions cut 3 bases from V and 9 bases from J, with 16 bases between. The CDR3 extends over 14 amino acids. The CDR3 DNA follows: TGTGCCAGCAGCTCACAGGGTAGTGTGGCGCCCCAGCATTTT. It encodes CASSSQGSVAPQHF. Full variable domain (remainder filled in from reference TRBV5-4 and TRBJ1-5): ETGVTQSPTHLIKTRGQQVTLRCSSQSGHNTVSWYQQALGQGPQFIFQYYREEENGRGNFPPRFSGLQFPNYSSELNVNALELDDSALYLCASSSQGSVAPQHFGDGTRLSIL.

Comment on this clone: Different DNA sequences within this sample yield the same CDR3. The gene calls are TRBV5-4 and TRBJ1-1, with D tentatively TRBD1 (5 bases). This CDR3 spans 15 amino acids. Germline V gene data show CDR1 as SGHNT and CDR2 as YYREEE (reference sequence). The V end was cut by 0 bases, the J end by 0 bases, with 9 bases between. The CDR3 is CASSLGGVMNTEAFF. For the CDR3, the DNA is TGTGCCAGCAGCTTGGGGGGGGTCATGAACACTGAAGCTTTCTTT.

In nucleotides, the CDR3 is TGTGCCAGCAGGCTACTGGACAGCACAGATACGCAGTATTTT. Translation gives CASRLLDSTDTQYF. The J gene is TRBJ2-3, the V gene TRBV27; D gene unclear. CDR3 length: 14 residues. The germline V gene has CDR1 MNHEY and CDR2 SMNVEV (reference sequence). With 6 bases removed from V and 0 bases from J, the gap between germline ends came to 10 bases.

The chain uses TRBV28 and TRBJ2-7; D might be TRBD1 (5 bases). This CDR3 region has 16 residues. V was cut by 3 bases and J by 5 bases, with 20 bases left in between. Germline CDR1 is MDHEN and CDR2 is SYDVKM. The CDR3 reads CASSFEGVVTNHEQYF. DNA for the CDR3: TGTGCCAGCAGTTTTGAAGGGGTGGTTACTAACCACGAGCAGTACTTC. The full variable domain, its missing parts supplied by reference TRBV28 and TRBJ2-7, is DVKVTQSSRYLVKRTGEKVFLECVQDMDHENMFWYRQDPGLGLRLIYFSYDVKMKEKGDIPEGYSVSREKKERFSLILESASTNQTSMYLCASSFEGVVTNHEQYFGPGTRLTVT.

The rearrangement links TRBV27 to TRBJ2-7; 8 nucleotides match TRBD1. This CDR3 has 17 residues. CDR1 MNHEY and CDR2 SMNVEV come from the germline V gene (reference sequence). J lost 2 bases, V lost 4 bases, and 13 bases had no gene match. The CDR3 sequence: CASSSTHWDRHPYEQYF. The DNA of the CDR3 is TGTGCCAGCAGTTCTACCCACTGGGACAGGCACCCCTACGAGCAGTACTTC.

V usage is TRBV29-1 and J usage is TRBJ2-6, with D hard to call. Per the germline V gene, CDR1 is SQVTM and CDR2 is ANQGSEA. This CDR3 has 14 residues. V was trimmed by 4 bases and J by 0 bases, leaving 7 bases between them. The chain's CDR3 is CSVGFHSGANVLTF. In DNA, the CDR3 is TGCAGCGTTGGATTCCACTCTGGGGCCAACGTCCTGACTTTC.

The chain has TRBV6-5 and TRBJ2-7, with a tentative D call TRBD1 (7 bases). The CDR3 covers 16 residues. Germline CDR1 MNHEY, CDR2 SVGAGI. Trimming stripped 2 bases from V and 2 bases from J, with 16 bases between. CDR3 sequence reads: CASSYGGGGSTYEQYF. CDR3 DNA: TGTGCCAGCAGTTACGGAGGAGGGGGCAGCACCTACGAGCAGTACTTC.

In DNA, the CDR3 is TGTGCCAGCACCGGACTAGCGATTCAAGAGACCCAGTACTTC. It yields the protein CASTGLAIQETQYF. The genes are TRBV5-5 and TRBJ2-5; 9 bases are shared with TRBD2. V shed 6 bases and J 2 bases; nucleotides not matched to a gene: 5. The CDR3 loop spans 14 amino acids. The germline CDR1 and CDR2 sequences are SGHKS and YYEKEE (reference sequence).

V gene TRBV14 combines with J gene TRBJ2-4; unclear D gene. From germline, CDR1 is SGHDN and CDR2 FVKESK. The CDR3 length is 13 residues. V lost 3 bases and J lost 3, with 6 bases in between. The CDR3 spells CASSHLDKNIQYF. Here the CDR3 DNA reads TGTGCCAGCAGCCACCTTGACAAAAACATTCAGTACTTC.

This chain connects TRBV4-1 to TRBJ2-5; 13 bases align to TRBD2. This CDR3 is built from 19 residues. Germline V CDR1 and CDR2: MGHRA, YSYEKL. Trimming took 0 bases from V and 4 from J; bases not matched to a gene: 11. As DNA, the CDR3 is TGCGCCAGCAGCCAAGATCTTTATACTAGCGGGAGGGCCGGAGAGACCCAGTACTTC. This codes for CASSQDLYTSGRAGETQYF.

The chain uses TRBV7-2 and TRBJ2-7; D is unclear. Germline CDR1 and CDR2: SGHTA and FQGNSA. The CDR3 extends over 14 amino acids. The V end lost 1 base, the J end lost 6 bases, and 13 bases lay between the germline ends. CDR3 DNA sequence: TGTGCCAGCAGCTTAGAATCCGCCAACAGCGAGCAGTACTTC. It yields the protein CASSLESANSEQYF.

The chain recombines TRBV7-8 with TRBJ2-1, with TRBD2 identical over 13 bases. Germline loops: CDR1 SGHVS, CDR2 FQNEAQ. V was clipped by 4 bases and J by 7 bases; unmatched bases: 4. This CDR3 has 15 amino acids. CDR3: CASSWTSGRTNEQFF. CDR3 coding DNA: TGTGCCAGCAGCTGGACTAGCGGGAGAACGAATGAGCAGTTCTTC.

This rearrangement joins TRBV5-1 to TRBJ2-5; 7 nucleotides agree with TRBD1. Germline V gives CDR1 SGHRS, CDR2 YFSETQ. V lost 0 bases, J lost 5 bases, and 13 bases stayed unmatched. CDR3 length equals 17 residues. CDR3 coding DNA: TGCGCCAGCAGCTTGGCCGTCGAGAGACAGGGTTCGGAGACCCAGTACTTC. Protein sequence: CASSLAVERQGSETQYF.

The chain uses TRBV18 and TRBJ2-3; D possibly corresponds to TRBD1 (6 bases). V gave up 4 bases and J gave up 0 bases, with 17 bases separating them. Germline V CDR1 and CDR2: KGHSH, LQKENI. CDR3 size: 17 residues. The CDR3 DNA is TGTGCCAGCTCACGTAATACCGGGACAACTAGCACAGATACGCAGTATTTT. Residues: CASSRNTGTTSTDTQYF.

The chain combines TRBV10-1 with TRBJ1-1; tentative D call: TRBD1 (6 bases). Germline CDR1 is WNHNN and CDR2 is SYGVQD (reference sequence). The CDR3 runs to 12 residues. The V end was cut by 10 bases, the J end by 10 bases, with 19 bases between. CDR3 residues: CATRDTAGVAFF. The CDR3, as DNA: TGCGCCACCCGGGACACAGCGGGGGTAGCTTTCTTT.

CDR3 sequence reads: CASRLTAGVTRDEQYF. The DNA for the CDR3 is TGTGCCAGCAGACTTACAGCGGGAGTGACCCGGGACGAGCAGTACTTC. The chain links TRBV28 to TRBJ2-7, with TRBD2 matching 8 bases. CDR3 size: 16 residues. CDR1 and CDR2 from the germline V gene are MDHEN and SYDVKM. Losses at the gene ends were 6 bases for V and 5 bases for J; bases not matched to a gene: 15.

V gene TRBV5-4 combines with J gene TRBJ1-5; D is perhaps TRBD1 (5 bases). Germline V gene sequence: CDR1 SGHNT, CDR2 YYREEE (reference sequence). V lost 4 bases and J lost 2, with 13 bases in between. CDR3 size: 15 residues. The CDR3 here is CASSPGGGGNQPQHF. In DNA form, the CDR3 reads TGTGCCAGCAGCCCCGGGGGAGGGGGCAATCAGCCCCAGCATTTT. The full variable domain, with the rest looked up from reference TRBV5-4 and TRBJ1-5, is ETGVTQSPTHLIKTRGQQVTLRCSSQSGHNTVSWYQQALGQGPQFIFQYYREEENGRGNFPPRFSGLQFPNYSSELNVNALELDDSALYLCASSPGGGGNQPQHFGDGTRLSIL.

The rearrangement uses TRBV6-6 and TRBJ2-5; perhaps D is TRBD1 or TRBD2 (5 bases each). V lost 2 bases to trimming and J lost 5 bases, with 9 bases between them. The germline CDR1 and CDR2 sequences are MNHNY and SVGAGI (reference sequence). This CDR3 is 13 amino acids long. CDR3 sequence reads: CASSYQWGETQYF. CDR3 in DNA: TGTGCCAGCAGTTACCAGTGGGGGGAGACCCAGTACTTC.

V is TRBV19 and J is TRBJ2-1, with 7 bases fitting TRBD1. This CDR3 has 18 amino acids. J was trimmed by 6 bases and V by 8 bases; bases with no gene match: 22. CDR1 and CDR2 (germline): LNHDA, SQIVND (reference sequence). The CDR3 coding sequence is TGTGCCAGTCCTTGGCCCCAAGACAGGGCCATACACCCCAATGAGCAGTTCTTC. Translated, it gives CASPWPQDRAIHPNEQFF.

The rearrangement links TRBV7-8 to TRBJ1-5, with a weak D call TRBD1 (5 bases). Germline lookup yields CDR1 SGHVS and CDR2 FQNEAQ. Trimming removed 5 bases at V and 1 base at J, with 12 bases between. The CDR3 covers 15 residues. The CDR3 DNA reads TGTGCCAGCAGCCTAGGGGTGGAGAGCAATCAGCCCCAGCATTTT. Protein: CASSLGVESNQPQHF.

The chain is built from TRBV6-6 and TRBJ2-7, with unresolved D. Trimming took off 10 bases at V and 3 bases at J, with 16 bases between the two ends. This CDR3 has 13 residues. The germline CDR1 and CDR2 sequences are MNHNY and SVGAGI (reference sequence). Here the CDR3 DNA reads TGTGCCACTCGAGACCCCTCGGGCTACGAGCAGTACTTC. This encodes CATRDPSGYEQYF.

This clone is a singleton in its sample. Written as DNA, the CDR3 is TGTGCCAGCAGCCCCCGGGAGACCCAGTACTTC. Encoded protein: CASSPRETQYF. This chain joins TRBV11-2 and TRBJ2-5; D gene uncertain. Germline V lookup: CDR1 SGHAT, CDR2 FQNNGV. The CDR3 length is 11 residues. Trimming removed 5 bases at V and 5 bases at J, with 6 bases between.

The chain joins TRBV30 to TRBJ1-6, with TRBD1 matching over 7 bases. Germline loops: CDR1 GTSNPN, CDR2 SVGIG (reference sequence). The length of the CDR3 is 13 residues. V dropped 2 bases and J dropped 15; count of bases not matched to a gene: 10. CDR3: CAWSTGAVGVLHF. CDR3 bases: TGTGCCTGGAGTACAGGGGCCGTAGGAGTCCTCCACTTT.

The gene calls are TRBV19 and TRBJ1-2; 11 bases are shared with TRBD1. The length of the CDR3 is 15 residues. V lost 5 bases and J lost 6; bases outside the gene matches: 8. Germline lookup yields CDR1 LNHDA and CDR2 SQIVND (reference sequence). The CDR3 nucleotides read TGTGCCAGTAGTCCACGGACAGGGGGCGTGGATGGCTACACCTTC. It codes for CASSPRTGGVDGYTF.